The entry below describes one T cell receptor (beta chain). Its specificity is not known. The sample comes from a study of blood T cells in healthy people across ages. Using a J-beta primer mix together with a sample-barcoded 5' primer, a second PCR was run for 7 to 11 cycles. Sequencing of every sample gave 2.5 million or more CDR3-containing paired-end reads. TCRdb called the 5' RACE reads again in MiXCR, with one record for every CDR3 protein. The sample has more than 1 million distinct CDR3 sequences, 45% seen once. Trimming shortened V by 0 bases and J by 4 bases, and 19 bases separated the two germline ends. CDR1 and CDR2 (germline): GTSNPN, SVGIG (reference sequence). There are 17 residues in the CDR3. Notes on the study in general: It was held that diversity estimates obtained from one million T cells represented underestimates. Strongly correlated with naive T cell percentage was TCR beta diversity.

The origin of this receptor is a woman aged 60-75 years in good health. The genes are TRBV30 and TRBJ2-1; maybe TRBD2 (6 bases). Sequenced input: blood. The CDR3: CAWSVTVDYRGYNEQFF. The CDR3 DNA sequence: TGTGCCTGGAGTGTCACCGTGGACTACCGGGGGTACAATGAGCAGTTCTTC.